The present T cell receptor (beta chain) was sequenced within a study of blood T cell repertoires in COVID-19. Whole-study context: PBMCs, B-cell-depleted T cells, or T cells were the source of the cDNA or gDNA that made up the material.

Profiling relied on immunoSEQ multiplex PCR, and the TCRdb table lists in-frame clones only, not all of them. The table lists more than 200,000 clones, over 80% of them singletons. This TCR was sampled from a woman aged 70-85 years with active or convalescent COVID-19. The sample taken for sequencing was peripheral blood.

CDR3 protein: CASSSPKTSGRAGELFF. Here the CDR3 DNA reads TGTGCCAGCAGCTCTCCAAAGACTAGCGGGAGGGCTGGGGAGCTGTTTTTT. V and J are TRBV11-2 and TRBJ2-2; 14 positions agree with TRBD2. CDR1 is SGHAT, CDR2 FQNNGV, per germline. V lost 4 bases to trimming and J lost 8 bases; unmatched junction nucleotides: 9. The CDR3 totals 17 residues. The variable domain in full, with the rest retrieved from reference TRBV11-2 and TRBJ2-2, is EAGVAQSPRYKIIEKRQSVAFWCNPISGHATLYWYQQILGQGPKLLIQFQNNGVVDDSQLPKDRFSAERLKGVDSTLKIQPAKLEDSAVYLCASSSPKTSGRAGELFFGEGSRLTVL.